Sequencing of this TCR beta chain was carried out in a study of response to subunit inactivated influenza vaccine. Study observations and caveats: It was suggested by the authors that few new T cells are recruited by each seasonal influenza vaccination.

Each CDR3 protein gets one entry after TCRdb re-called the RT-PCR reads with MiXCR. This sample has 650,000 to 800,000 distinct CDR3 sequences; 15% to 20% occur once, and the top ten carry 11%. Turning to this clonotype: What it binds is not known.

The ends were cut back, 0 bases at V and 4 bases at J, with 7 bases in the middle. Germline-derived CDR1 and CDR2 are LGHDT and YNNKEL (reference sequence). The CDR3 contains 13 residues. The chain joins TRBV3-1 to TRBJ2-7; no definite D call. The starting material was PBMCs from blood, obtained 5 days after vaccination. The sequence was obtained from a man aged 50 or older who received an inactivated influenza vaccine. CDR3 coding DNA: TGTGCCAGCAGCCAAGATAGCAGATACGAGCAGTACTTC. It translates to CASSQDSRYEQYF.